This entry is about one TCR beta chain. This CDR3 is 16 amino acids long. The germline V gene has CDR1 SGHDN and CDR2 FVKESK. V dropped 4 bases and J dropped 2; count of bases not matched to a gene: 5. This specimen comes from a study of blood T cell repertoires in COVID-19. Study details: The cDNA or gDNA used as material had been derived from T cells, B-cell-depleted T cells, or PBMCs.

Seattle researchers signed up patients amid active infection and tracked them longitudinally. The data were produced by immunoSEQ multiplex PCR, yet TCRdb's version contains in-frame clones alone and is incomplete. This sample yields approximately 150,000 clones, of which 70% to 80% are seen a single time; 8.1% belongs to the top ten. Material: peripheral blood. The receptor was derived from a woman aged 55-69 years with COVID-19, enrolled during active disease. This rearrangement joins TRBV14 to TRBJ2-6; 7 positions agree with TRBD1. The CDR3 region has the DNA TGTGCCAGCAGCCTGGGACAGTTAGCTGGGGCCAACGTCCTGACTTTC. This sequence encodes CASSLGQLAGANVLTF.